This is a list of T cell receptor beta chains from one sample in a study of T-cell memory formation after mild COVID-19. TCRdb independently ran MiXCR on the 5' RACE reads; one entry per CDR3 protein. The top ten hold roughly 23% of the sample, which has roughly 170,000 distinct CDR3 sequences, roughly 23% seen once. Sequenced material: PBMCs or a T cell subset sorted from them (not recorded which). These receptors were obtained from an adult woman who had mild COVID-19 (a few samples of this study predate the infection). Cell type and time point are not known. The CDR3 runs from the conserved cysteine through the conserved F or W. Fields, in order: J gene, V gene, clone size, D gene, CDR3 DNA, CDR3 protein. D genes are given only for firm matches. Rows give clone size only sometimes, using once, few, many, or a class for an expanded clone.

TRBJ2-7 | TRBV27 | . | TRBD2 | TGTGCCAGCAGTTCAGCGGGAGAGGGGGCCTACGAGCAGTACTTC | CASSSAGEGAYEQYF
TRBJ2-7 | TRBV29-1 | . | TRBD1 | TGCAGCGCCGACGGGTGGGACAGGGGCACCTACGAGCAGTACTTC | CSADGWDRGTYEQYF
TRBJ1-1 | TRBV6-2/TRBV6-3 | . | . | TGTGCCAGCAGTTACGCGTGGGCGGGGAACACTGAAGCTTTCTTT | CASSYAWAGNTEAFF
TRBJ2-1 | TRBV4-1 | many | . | TGCGCCAGCAGCCCTAGTTTCGATGAGCAGTTCTTC | CASSPSFDEQFF
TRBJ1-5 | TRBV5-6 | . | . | TGTGCCAGCAGTTGGGGTAGCAATCAGCCCCAGCATTTT | CASSWGSNQPQHF
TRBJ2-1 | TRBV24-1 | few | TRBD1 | TGTGCCACCAGTGACTTTTCGGACCGGGACAGGGACAATGAGCAGTTCTTC | CATSDFSDRDRDNEQFF
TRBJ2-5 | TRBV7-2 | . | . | TGTGCCAGCAATCAGAACCCCCAGGAGACCCAGTACTTC | CASNQNPQETQYF
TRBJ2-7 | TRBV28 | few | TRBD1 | TGTGCCAGCAGACCCGGGACAGGTTCCTACGAGCAGTACTTC | CASRPGTGSYEQYF
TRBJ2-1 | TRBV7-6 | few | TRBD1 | TGTGCCAGCAGCTTGGGACAGTGGTACAATGAGCAGTTCTTC | CASSLGQWYNEQFF
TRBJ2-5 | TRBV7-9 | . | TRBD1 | TGTGCCAGCAGCTCGACCGGGACAGGGGGCGAAGAGACCCAGTACTTC | CASSSTGTGGEETQYF
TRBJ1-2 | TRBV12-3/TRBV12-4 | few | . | TGTGCCAGCAACTGGGGGGGCCTAGGGAACTATGGCTACACCTTC | CASNWGGLGNYGYTF
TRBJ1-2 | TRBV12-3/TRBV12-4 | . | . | TGTGCCAGCAGTCTGTCGGGACATGACCTCTATGGCTACACCTTC | CASSLSGHDLYGYTF
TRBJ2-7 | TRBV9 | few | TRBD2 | TGTGCCAGCAGCCCCGGGGGACTAGCAGTCAACGAGCAGTACTTC | CASSPGGLAVNEQYF
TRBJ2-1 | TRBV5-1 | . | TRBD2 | TGCGCCAGCAGCGGGGGACTAGTCGGCTCCTACAATGAGCAGTTCTTC | CASSGGLVGSYNEQFF
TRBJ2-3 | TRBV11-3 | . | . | TGTGCCAGCAGCTTAGATTCGGCGTCGGGGCAAGATACGCAGTATTTT | CASSLDSASGQDTQYF
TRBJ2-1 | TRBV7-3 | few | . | TGTGCCAGCAGCCCCCTTGGGCGGGATCCTGAGCAGTTCTTC | CASSPLGRDPEQFF
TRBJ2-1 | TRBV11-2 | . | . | TGTGCCAGCAGCTTTTTCCACGGGGATAATGAGCAGTTCTTC | CASSFFHGDNEQFF
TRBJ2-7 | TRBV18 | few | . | TGTGCCAGCTCACCATCCGGTCTGGACGAGCAGTACTTC | CASSPSGLDEQYF
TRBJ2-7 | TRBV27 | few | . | TGTGCCAGCAGCCCCGGACAGAACCCCTACGAGCAGTACTTC | CASSPGQNPYEQYF
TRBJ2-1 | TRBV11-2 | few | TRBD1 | TGTGCCAGCAGTACGACACGTCAGGGACAGGGATGGAGCAATGAGCAGTTCTTC | CASSTTRQGQGWSNEQFF
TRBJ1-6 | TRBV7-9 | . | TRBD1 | TGTGCCGGGTTGACAGGGGATTATAATTCACCCCTCCACTTT | CAGLTGDYNSPLHF
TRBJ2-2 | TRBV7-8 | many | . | TGTGCCAGCAGCCCAAGAGGAGGTGCGGGCACCGGGGAGCTGTTTTTT | CASSPRGGAGTGELFF
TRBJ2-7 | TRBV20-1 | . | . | TGCAGCGTAAAACTATCTTCCTACGAGCAGTACTTC | CSVKLSSYEQYF
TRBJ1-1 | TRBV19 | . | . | TGTGCCAGTATCGGTTATGAGAACACTGAAGCTTTCTTT | CASIGYENTEAFF
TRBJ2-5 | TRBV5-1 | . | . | TGCGCCAGCAGCTTGTTAAGGGTGGAGACCCAGTACTTC | CASSLLRVETQYF
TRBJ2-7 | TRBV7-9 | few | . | TGTGCCAGCAGCTTGCCGGTGGACGAGCAGTACTTC | CASSLPVDEQYF
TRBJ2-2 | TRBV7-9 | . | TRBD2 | TGTGCCAGCAGGTGGGGGGGACCGAACACCGGGGAGCTGTTTTTT | CASRWGGPNTGELFF
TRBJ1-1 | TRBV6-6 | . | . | TGTGCCAGCAGTGACCCTCGCGTTTGGGGGGCGAAGTCTGAAGCTTTCTTT | CASSDPRVWGAKSEAFF
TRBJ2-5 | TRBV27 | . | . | TGTGCCAGCAGTTCACGGACATCAGAGACCCAGTACTTC | CASSSRTSETQYF
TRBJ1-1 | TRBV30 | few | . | TGTGCCTGGACCGACCCACCGAACACTGAAGCTTTCTTT | CAWTDPPNTEAFF
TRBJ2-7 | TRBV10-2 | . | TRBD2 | TGCGCCAGCAGTGAGTTCCCGGGGGGGGCGACGCAGTATTTC | CASSEFPGGATQYF
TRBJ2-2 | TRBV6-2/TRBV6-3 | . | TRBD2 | TGTGCCAGCAGTTACGCAGAGCTAGCGGGATCCACCGGGGAGCTGTTTTTT | CASSYAELAGSTGELFF
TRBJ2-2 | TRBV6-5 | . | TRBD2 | TGTGCCAGCAGTTACGTTCCACTAGCGGGGGGTGACACCGGGGAGCTGTTTTTT | CASSYVPLAGGDTGELFF
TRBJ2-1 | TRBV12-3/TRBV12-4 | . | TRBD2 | TGTGCCAGCAGAGATAGGACTAGTCATGAGCAGTTCTTC | CASRDRTSHEQFF
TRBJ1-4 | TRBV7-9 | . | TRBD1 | TGTGCCAGCAGCATCGGGACAGGGGATGAAAAACTGTTTTTT | CASSIGTGDEKLFF
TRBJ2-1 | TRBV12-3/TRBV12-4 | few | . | TGTGCCAGCAGTCCCGACAGTCGGCAGTTCTTC | CASSPDSRQFF
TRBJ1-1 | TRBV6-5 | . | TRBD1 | TGTGCCTCCAAGGGGCAGGGGGCCACTGAAGCTTTCTTT | CASKGQGATEAFF
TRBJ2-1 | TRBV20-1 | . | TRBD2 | TGCAGTGCCCTGGGACTAGCGGGAAACAATGAGCAGTTCTTC | CSALGLAGNNEQFF
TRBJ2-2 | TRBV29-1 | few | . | TGCAGCGTTGAAAGAGCGAACACCGGGGAGCTGTTTTTT | CSVERANTGELFF
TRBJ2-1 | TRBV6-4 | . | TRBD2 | TGTGCCAGCAGTGACGGGCGCGGGAGGGTCTACAATGAGCAGTTCTTC | CASSDGRGRVYNEQFF
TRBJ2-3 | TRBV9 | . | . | TGTGCCAGCAGCGCCCAGGGATCAGGGTACCCAGGCACAGATACGCAGTATTTT | CASSAQGSGYPGTDTQYF
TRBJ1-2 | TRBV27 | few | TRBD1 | TGTGCCAGCAGTTTACTACAGGGGGTCCCATATCTCTATGGCTACACCTTC | CASSLLQGVPYLYGYTF
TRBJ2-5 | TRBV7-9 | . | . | TGTGCCAGCAGCTCCAGTCGACAGCAACAAGAGACCCAGTACTTC | CASSSSRQQQETQYF
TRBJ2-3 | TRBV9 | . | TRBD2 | TGTGCCAGCAGCGCCGGGGGGGCCCGCACGGATACGCAGTATTTT | CASSAGGARTDTQYF
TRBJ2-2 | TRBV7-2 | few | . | TGTGCCAGCAGCTTAGTGAACCTAGCTGGGAACACCGGGGAGCTGTTTTTT | CASSLVNLAGNTGELFF
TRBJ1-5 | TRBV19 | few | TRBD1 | TGTGCCAGTAGTCAGACAGGGTATCAGCCCCAGCATTTT | CASSQTGYQPQHF
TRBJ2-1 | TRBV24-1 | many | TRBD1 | TGTGCCACCAGGCTGACAGGGTTCAATGAGCAGTTCTTC | CATRLTGFNEQFF
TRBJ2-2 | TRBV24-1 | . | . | TGTGCCACCAGTGATCCCCGGGGCGAAACGAACACCGGGGAGCTGTTTTTT | CATSDPRGETNTGELFF
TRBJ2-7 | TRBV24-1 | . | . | TGTGCCACCAGTGATTTTAACCACGAGCAGTACTTC | CATSDFNHEQYF
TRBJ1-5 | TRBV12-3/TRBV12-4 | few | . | TGTGCCAGCAAGGGCAGGGGTAGCAATCAGCCCCAGCATTTT | CASKGRGSNQPQHF
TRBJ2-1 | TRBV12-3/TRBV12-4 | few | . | TGTGCCAGCAGTTTAGCCCGGGGCTCCTACAATGAGCAGTTCTTC | CASSLARGSYNEQFF
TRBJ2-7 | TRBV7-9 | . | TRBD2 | TGTGCCAGCAGCTCCCCCATATCAGAGGCTACTAGCGGGAGGGATTACGAGCAGTACTTC | CASSSPISEATSGRDYEQYF
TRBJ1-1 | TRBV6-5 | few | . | TGTGCCAGCAGGCTGGGCACTGAAGCTTTCTTT | CASRLGTEAFF
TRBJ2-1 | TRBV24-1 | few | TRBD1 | TGTGCCACCAGTGACCGGGGACAGGGGGACAATGAGCAGTTCTTC | CATSDRGQGDNEQFF
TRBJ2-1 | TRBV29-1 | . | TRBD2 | TGCAGCGTTGAAATGTCCGGGACTAGCGGCAATGAGCAGTTCTTC | CSVEMSGTSGNEQFF
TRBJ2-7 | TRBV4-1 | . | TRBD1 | TGCGCCAGCAGTCTGTCGGTGTTGACAGGGGGCTACGAGCAGTACTTC | CASSLSVLTGGYEQYF
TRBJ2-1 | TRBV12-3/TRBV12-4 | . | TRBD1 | TGTGCCAGCAGAGTCGGACAGGGAATAAGCTACAATGAGCAGTTCTTC | CASRVGQGISYNEQFF
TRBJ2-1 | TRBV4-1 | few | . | TGCGCCAGCTCGATTCAGGGGGGATCCTACAATGAGCAGTTCTTC | CASSIQGGSYNEQFF
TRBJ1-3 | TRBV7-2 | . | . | TGTGCCAGCAGCTCCCCGGAGGGACCCGGAAACACCATATATTTT | CASSSPEGPGNTIYF
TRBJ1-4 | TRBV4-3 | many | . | TGCGCCAGCAGCCAAGTTGGGGGCTTTAATGAAAAACTGTTTTTT | CASSQVGGFNEKLFF